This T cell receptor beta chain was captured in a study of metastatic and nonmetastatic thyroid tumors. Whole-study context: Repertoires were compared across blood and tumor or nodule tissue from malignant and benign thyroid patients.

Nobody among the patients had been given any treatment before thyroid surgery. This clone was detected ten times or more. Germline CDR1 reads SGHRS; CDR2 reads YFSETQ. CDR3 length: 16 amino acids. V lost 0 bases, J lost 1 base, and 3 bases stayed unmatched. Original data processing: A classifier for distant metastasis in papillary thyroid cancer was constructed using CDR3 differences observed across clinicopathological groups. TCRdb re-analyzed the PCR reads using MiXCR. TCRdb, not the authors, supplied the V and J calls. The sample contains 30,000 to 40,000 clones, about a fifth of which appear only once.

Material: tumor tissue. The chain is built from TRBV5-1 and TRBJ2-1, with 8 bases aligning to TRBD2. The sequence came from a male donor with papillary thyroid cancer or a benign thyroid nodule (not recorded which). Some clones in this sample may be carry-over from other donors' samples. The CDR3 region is CASSLAPSGSYNEQFF. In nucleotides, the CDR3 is TGCGCCAGCAGCTTGGCCCCTAGCGGGTCCTACAATGAGCAGTTCTTC.